These T cell receptor beta chains were read from a single sample in a study of blood T cell repertoires in COVID-19. The protocol was immunoSEQ multiplex PCR, while the TCRdb copy is restricted to in-frame clones and leaves out a portion. The table lists over 55,000 clones, roughly 80% of them singletons. Source material: peripheral blood. These receptors all come from a man older than 75 with COVID-19, enrolled during active disease. CDR3s include the opening cysteine and the closing phenylalanine or tryptophan. Fields, in order: CDR3 length, D gene, J gene, clone size, V gene, CDR3 protein, CDR3 DNA. D genes are given only for firm matches. Size is omitted from some rows. Given values are once, few, many or a class for expanded clones.

16	.	TRBJ2-3	.	TRBV11-2	CASSPTDRGAADTQYF	TGTGCCAGCAGCCCTACGGACCGCGGGGCCGCAGATACGCAGTATTTT
15	.	TRBJ1-5	.	TRBV11-2	CASSLDQQVNQPQHF	TGTGCCAGCAGCTTAGATCAACAGGTTAATCAGCCCCAGCATTTT
12	.	TRBJ1-1	few	TRBV10-3	CAATGMNTEAFF	TGTGCCGCGACGGGGATGAACACTGAAGCTTTCTTT
14	TRBD1	TRBJ1-1	.	TRBV5-4	CASSPRGQGGEAFF	TGTGCCAGCAGCCCCCGGGGACAGGGGGGTGAAGCTTTCTTT
15	TRBD1	TRBJ1-2	few	TRBV5-1	CASSSDQGVNGGYTF	TGCGCCAGCAGCTCGGATCAGGGGGTTAACGGGGGCTACACCTTC
14	.	TRBJ1-2	.	TRBV5-1	CASSLMDSPYGYTF	TGCGCCAGCAGCTTGATGGACAGCCCCTATGGCTACACCTTC
15	.	TRBJ1-2	.	TRBV5-6	CASDPWGGANYGYTF	TGTGCCAGCGACCCCTGGGGAGGAGCTAACTATGGCTACACCTTC
15	TRBD2	TRBJ2-3	once	TRBV7-9	CASTRTSGGTDTQYF	TGTGCCAGCACAAGAACTAGCGGGGGCACAGATACGCAGTATTTT
14	TRBD1	TRBJ2-1	.	TRBV11-3	CASSFEGARGEQFF	TGTGCCAGCAGCTTTGAGGGGGCGCGAGGTGAGCAGTTCTTC
15	TRBD1	TRBJ2-5	.	TRBV5-1	CASSLERQGQETQYF	TGCGCCAGCAGCTTGGAGCGACAGGGACAAGAGACCCAGTACTTC
14	.	TRBJ2-3	.	TRBV11-2	CASSPRFAGDTQYF	TGTGCCAGCAGCCCGCGCTTCGCCGGAGATACGCAGTATTTT
14	TRBD2	TRBJ2-4	.	TRBV19	CASSWGGAGNIQYF	TGTGCCAGTAGCTGGGGAGGGGCTGGGAACATTCAGTACTTC
12	.	TRBJ1-3	few	TRBV11-2	CASRGYGNTIYF	TGTGCCAGCCGGGGTTATGGAAACACCATATATTTT
15	TRBD2	TRBJ2-3	.	TRBV5-4	CASSSVAGGIDTQYF	TGTGCCAGCAGCTCCGTAGCGGGGGGGATCGATACGCAGTATTTT
15	TRBD2	TRBJ2-7	.	TRBV7-2	CASSLERGPSYEQYF	TGTGCCAGCAGCTTAGAGCGGGGGCCCTCCTACGAGCAGTACTTC
15	.	TRBJ1-5	.	TRBV6-2/TRBV6-3	CASSGGGQSNQPQHF	TGTGCCAGCAGTGGGGGTGGACAGAGCAATCAGCCCCAGCATTTT
12	TRBD1	TRBJ1-2	.	TRBV27	CASSLSGQGYTF	TGTGCCAGCAGTTTGTCGGGACAGGGTTACACCTTC
17	.	TRBJ2-1	.	TRBV28	CASSPSSAGYGYNEQFF	TGTGCCAGCAGTCCATCATCTGCGGGGTACGGCTACAATGAGCAGTTCTTC
20	TRBD1	TRBJ1-6	.	TRBV3-1/TRBV3-2	CASSQVRGGGPLSYNSPLHF	TGTGCCAGCAGCCAAGTACGAGGGGGCGGCCCCCTCTCCTATAATTCACCCCTCCACTTT
16	.	TRBJ1-3	.	TRBV7-2	CASSLAAGTKGNTIYF	TGTGCCAGCAGCTTAGCGGCGGGGACGAAGGGAAACACCATATATTTT
15	.	TRBJ1-2	.	TRBV9	CASSVAGDSYYGYTF	TGTGCCAGCAGCGTAGCCGGCGACAGCTACTATGGCTACACCTTC
13	.	TRBJ2-3	.	TRBV7-3	CASSLNRADTQYF	TGTGCCAGCAGCTTAAACAGGGCAGATACGCAGTATTTT
15	TRBD1	TRBJ1-2	.	TRBV7-8	CASSVSEGALYGYTF	TGTGCCAGCAGCGTCTCAGAGGGGGCCCTCTATGGCTACACCTTC
14	TRBD1	TRBJ1-1	.	TRBV5-1	CASSMTGGNTEAFF	TGCGCCAGCAGCATGACAGGGGGCAATACTGAAGCTTTCTTT
15	.	TRBJ2-4	.	TRBV28	CASSLPGVAKNIQYF	TGTGCCAGCAGTTTACCCGGGGTTGCCAAAAACATTCAGTACTTC
13	TRBD1	TRBJ1-1	.	TRBV29-1	CSHGTGAFTEAFF	TGCAGCCACGGGACAGGGGCTTTCACTGAAGCTTTCTTT
16	TRBD2	TRBJ2-5	once	TRBV5-6	CASSPIRTSGVETQYF	TGTGCCAGCAGCCCAATCCGGACTAGCGGGGTTGAGACCCAGTACTTC
17	.	TRBJ1-2	.	TRBV4-3	CASSQAGVAGVRHGYTF	TGCGCCAGCAGCCAAGCGGGCGTGGCAGGGGTGAGGCATGGCTACACCTTC
14	TRBD2	TRBJ2-5	.	TRBV5-5	CASSLAGGPETQYF	TGTGCCAGCAGCTTGGCGGGGGGGCCAGAGACCCAGTACTTC
14	TRBD1	TRBJ1-2	.	TRBV7-2	CASSRDTGDYGYTF	TGTGCCAGCAGCCGTGATACAGGGGACTATGGCTACACCTTC
14	.	TRBJ1-3	few	TRBV9	CASSVEGLGNTIYF	TGTGCCAGCAGCGTAGAGGGGTTAGGAAACACCATATATTTT
14	.	TRBJ2-2	.	TRBV7-2	CASSLRQGTGELFF	TGTGCCAGCAGCCTGAGGCAGGGCACCGGGGAGCTGTTTTTT
15	.	TRBJ1-4	.	TRBV2	CASRAEVGGNEKLFF	TGTGCCAGCCGTGCTGAGGTTGGGGGGAATGAAAAACTGTTTTTT
14	.	TRBJ2-2	.	TRBV7-2	CASSLATNTGELFF	TGTGCCAGCAGCTTAGCCACGAACACCGGGGAGCTGTTTTTT
14	.	TRBJ2-3	.	TRBV4-2	CASSVTESTDTQYF	TGTGCCAGCAGCGTAACGGAGAGCACAGATACGCAGTATTTT
15	TRBD2	TRBJ2-3	.	TRBV6-5	CASTRTSEGADTQYF	TGTGCCAGCACCAGGACTAGCGAAGGGGCGGATACGCAGTATTTT